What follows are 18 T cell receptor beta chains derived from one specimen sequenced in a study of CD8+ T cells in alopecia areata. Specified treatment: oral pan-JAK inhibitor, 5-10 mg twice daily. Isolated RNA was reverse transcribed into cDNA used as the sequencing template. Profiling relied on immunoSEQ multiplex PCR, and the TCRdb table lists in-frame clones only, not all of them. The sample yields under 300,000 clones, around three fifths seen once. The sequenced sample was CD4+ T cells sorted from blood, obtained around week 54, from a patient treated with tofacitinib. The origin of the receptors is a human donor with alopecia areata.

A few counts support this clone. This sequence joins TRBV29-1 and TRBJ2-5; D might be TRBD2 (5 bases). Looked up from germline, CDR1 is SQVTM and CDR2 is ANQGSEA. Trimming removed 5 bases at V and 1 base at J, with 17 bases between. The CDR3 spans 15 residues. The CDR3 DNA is TGCAGCGTTCATCCTCGGGGTTTTGTCCAAGAGACCCAGTACTTC. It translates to CSVHPRGFVQETQYF.

As DNA, the CDR3 is TGTGCCAGCACCCGAACTACTCTGAATGAGCAGTTCTTC. Protein: CASTRTTLNEQFF. The chain has TRBV2 and TRBJ2-1; D uncertain. The CDR3 length is 13 residues. The ends were cut back, 7 bases at V and 7 bases at J, with 14 bases in the middle. Looked up from germline, CDR1 is SNHLY and CDR2 is FYNNEI.

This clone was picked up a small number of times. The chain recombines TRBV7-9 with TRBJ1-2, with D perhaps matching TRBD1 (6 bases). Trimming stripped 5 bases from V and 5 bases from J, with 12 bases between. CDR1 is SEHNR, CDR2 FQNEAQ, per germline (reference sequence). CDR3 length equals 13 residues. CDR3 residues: CASSQRTVYGYTF. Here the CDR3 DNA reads TGTGCCAGCAGCCAAAGGACAGTTTATGGCTACACCTTC.

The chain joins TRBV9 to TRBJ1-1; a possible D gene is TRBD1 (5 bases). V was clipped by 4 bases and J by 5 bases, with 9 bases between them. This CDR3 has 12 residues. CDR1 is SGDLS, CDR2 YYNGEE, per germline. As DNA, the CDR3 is TGTGCCAGCAGCCTTCAGGGTACTGAAGCTTTCTTT. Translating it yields CASSLQGTEAFF.

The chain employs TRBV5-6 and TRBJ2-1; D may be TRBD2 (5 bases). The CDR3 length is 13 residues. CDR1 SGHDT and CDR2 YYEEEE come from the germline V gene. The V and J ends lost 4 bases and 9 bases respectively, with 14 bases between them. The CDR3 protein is CASSPSLAIEQFF. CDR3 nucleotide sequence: TGTGCCAGCAGCCCGAGTCTAGCAATTGAGCAGTTCTTC. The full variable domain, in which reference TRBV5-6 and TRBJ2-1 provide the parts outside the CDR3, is DAGVTQSPTHLIKTRGQQVTLRCSPKSGHDTVSWYQQALGQGPQFIFQYYEEEERQRGNFPDRFSGHQFPNYSSELNVNALLLGDSALYLCASSPSLAIEQFFGPGTRLTVL.

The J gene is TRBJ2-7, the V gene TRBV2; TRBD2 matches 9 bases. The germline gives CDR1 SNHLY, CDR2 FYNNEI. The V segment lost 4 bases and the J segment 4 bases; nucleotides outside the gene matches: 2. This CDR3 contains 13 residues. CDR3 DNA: TGTGCCAGCAGTGCCCTAGCGGGGTACGAGCAGTACTTC. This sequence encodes CASSALAGYEQYF.

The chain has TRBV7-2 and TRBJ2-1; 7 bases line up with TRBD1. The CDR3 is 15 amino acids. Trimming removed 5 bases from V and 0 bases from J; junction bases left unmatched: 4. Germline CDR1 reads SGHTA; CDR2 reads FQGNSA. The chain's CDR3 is CASSPRQGSYNEQFF. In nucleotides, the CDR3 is TGTGCCAGCAGCCCCCGACAGGGCTCCTACAATGAGCAGTTCTTC.

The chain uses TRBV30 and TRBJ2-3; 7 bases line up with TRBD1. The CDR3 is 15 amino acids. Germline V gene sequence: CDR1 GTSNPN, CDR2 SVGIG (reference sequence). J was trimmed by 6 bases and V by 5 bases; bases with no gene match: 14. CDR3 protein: CAWGRGTVKTDTQYF. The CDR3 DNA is TGTGCCTGGGGGCGTGGGACAGTTAAGACGGATACGCAGTATTTT.

The CDR3 region is CASSPPFWTSGKFSYNEQFF. CDR3 bases: TGTGCCAGCAGCCCCCCCTTCTGGACTAGCGGCAAGTTCTCCTACAATGAGCAGTTCTTC. The chain links TRBV9 to TRBJ2-1; the match to TRBD2 covers 10 bases. V gave up 4 bases and J gave up 0 bases; unmatched junction bases: 16. CDR3 length equals 20 residues. CDR1 and CDR2 (germline): SGDLS, YYNGEE.

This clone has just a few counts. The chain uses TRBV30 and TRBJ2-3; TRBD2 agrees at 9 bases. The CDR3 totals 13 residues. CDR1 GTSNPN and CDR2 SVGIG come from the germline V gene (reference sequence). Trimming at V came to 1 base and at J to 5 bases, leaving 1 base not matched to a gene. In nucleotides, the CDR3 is TGTGCCTGGAGTGGTAGCGGGAGAGATACGCAGTATTTT. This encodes CAWSGSGRDTQYF.

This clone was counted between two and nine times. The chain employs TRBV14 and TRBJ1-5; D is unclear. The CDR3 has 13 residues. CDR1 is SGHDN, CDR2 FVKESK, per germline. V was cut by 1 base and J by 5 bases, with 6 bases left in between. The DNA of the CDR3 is TGTGCCAGCAGCCAAGGGACCCATCAGCCCCAGCATTTT. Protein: CASSQGTHQPQHF.

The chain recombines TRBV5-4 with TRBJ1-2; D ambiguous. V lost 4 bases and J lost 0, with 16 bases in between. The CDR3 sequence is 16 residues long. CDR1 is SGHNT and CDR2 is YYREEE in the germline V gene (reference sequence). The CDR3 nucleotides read TGTGCCAGCAGCCCCCCCCGAATGGGAGCTAACTATGGCTACACCTTC. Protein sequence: CASSPPRMGANYGYTF.

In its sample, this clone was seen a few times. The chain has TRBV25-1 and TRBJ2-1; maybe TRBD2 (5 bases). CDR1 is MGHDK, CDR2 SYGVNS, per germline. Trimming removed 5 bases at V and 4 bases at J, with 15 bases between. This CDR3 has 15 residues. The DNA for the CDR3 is TGTGCCAGCAGTCGAGCGGTCTTGGCGTACAATGAGCAGTTCTTC. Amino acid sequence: CASSRAVLAYNEQFF.

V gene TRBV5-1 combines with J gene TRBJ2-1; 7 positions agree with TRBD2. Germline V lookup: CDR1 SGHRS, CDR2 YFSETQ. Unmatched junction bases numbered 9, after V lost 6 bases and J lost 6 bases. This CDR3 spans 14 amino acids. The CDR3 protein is CASTSWEGLNEQFF. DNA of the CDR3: TGCGCCAGCACCTCCTGGGAGGGCCTCAATGAGCAGTTCTTC.

CDR3 residues: CSVDPRVGETQYF. The CDR3 DNA is TGCAGCGTTGACCCCCGGGTTGGTGAGACCCAGTACTTC. This rearrangement joins TRBV29-1 to TRBJ2-5; D unresolved. Germline CDR1 and CDR2: SQVTM and ANQGSEA. Trimming took off 3 bases at V and 5 bases at J, with 13 bases between the two ends. This CDR3 is 13 amino acids long.

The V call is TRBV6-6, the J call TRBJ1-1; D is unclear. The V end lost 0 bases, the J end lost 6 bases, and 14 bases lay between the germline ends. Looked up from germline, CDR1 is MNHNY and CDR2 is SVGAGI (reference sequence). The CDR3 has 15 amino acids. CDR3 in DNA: TGTGCCAGCAGTTACTCACGCATCTCATTCCCTGAAGCTTTCTTT. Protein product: CASSYSRISFPEAFF.

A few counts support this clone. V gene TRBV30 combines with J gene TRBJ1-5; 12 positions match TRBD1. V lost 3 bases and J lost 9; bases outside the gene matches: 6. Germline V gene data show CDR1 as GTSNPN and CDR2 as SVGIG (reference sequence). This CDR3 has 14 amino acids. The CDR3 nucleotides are TGTGCCTGGAGCGGGACAGGGGGCTCAGGGCCCCAGCATTTT. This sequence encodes CAWSGTGGSGPQHF.

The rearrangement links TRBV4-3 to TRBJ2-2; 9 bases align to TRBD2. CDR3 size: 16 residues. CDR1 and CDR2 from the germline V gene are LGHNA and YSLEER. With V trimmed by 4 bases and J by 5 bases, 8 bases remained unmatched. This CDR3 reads CASSRRSSGDTGELFF. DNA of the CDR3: TGCGCCAGCAGCCGTCGTTCTAGCGGGGATACCGGGGAGCTGTTTTTT.